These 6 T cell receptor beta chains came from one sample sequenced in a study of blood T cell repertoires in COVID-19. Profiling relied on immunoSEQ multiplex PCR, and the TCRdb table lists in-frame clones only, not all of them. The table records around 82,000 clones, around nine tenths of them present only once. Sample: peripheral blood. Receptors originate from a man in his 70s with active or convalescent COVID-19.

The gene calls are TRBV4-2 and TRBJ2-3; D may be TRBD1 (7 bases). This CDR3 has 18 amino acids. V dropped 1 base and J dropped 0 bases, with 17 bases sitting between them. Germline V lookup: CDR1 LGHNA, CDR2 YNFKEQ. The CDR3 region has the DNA TGTGCCAGCAGCCAAGTCGGAGGGGGCAGGATTAGCACAGATACGCAGTATTTT. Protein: CASSQVGGGRISTDTQYF.

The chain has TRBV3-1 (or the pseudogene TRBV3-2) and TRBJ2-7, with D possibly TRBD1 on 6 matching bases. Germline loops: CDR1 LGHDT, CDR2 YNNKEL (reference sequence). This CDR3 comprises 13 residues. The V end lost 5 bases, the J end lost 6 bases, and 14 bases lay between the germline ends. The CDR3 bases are TGTGCCAGCAGCTCGGGACATCGTGGCGAGCAGTACTTC. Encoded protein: CASSSGHRGEQYF.

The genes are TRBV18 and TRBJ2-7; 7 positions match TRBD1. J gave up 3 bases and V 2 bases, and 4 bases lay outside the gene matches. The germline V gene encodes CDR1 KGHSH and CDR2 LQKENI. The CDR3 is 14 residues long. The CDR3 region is CASSPTGQLYEQYF. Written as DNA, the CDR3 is TGTGCCAGCTCACCAACGGGACAGCTCTACGAGCAGTACTTC.

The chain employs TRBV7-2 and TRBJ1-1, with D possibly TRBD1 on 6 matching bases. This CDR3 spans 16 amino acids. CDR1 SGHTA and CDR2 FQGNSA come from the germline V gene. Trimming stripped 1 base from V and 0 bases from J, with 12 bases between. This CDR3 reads CASSLGARGLNTEAFF. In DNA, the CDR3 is TGTGCCAGCAGCTTAGGGGCCAGGGGCTTGAACACTGAAGCTTTCTTT.

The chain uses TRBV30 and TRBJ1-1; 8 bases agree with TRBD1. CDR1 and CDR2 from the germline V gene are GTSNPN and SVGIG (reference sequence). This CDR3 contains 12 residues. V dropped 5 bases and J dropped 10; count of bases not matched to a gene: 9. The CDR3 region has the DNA TGTGCCTGGCGACAGGGGCCTCCTGCAGCTTTCTTT. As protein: CAWRQGPPAAFF.

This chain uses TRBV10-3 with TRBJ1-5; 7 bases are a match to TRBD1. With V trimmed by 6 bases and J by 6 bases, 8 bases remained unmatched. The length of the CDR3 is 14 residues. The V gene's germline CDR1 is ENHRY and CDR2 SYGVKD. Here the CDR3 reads CAIRGQAEGQPQHF. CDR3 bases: TGTGCCATCAGAGGACAGGCGGAGGGTCAGCCCCAGCATTTT.